This TCR beta chain emerged from a study of cytomegalovirus exposure and HLA in healthy donors. PCR involved 60 Vbeta and 13 Jbeta primers. Using immunoSEQ multiplex PCR, the repertoire was profiled, and TCRdb retains in-frame clones only, with some absent. In all, the sample yields 220,000 or so clones. Each donor's status was that of a healthy bone marrow donor. Sample: PBMCs. The receptor comes from a girl aged 2 to 10 in good health and CMV-seropositive.

The CDR3 region is CARRLAVGEGFYNEQFF. The CDR3 DNA follows: TGTGCTCGGAGACTAGCCGTGGGTGAGGGGTTTTACAATGAGCAGTTCTTC. The gene calls are TRBV7-7 and TRBJ2-1, with 7 bases fitting TRBD2. CDR1 and CDR2 from the germline V gene are SSHAT and FNYEAQ (reference sequence). CDR3 length: 17 residues.